This entry lists 30 T cell receptor beta chains sequenced from one sample in a study of T cells in Graves' hyperthyroidism and ophthalmopathy. Amplification targeted TCR beta CDR3 regions from RNA transcripts. Using the HTBI primer set, a first-round RT-PCR was run on the TCR CDR3. MiXCR, applied by TCRdb to the multiplex PCR reads, yields one record per CDR3 protein. The table has around 600,000 distinct CDR3 sequences, approximately 15% seen once; the top ten hold less than 3.5%. The sequencing sample was made of blood. All receptors come from a middle-aged woman with Graves' ophthalmopathy.

There are a few counts of this clonotype. The chain has TRBV5-6 and TRBJ2-1; D unresolved. Germline CDR1 is SGHDT and CDR2 is YYEEEE. This CDR3 comprises 14 residues. With 0 bases removed from V and 3 bases from J, the gap between germline ends came to 7 bases. CDR3 coding DNA: TGTGCCAGCAGCTTGGCCCAGTTCTACAATGAGCAGTTCTTC. It specifies CASSLAQFYNEQFF.

Turning to this clonotype: A much larger clone is a single base away; this may be a read error. The gene calls are TRBV7-2 and TRBJ1-1, with 11 bases matching TRBD1. The CDR3 has 15 residues. Losses at the gene ends were 4 bases for V and 5 bases for J; bases not matched to a gene: 6. Germline CDR1 reads SGHTA; CDR2 reads FQGNSA. This CDR3 reads CASSSQGQGGTEAFF. The DNA of the CDR3 is TGTGCCAGCAGCTCCCAGGGACAGGGGGGGACTGAAGCTTTCTTT.

At least ten counts were recorded for this clonotype. The chain combines TRBV11-2 with TRBJ2-7; 9 nucleotides line up with TRBD2. V dropped 2 bases and J dropped 3; count of bases not matched to a gene: 14. This CDR3 comprises 18 residues. Germline values: CDR1 SGHAT, CDR2 FQNNGV. The CDR3 is CASSLNPTAGTSRYEQYF. The DNA of the CDR3 is TGTGCCAGCAGCTTAAACCCCACTGCAGGGACTAGCCGCTACGAGCAGTACTTC.

This clonotype was recorded at least ten times. CDR3 nucleotide sequence: TGTGCCAGCAGCCCCCGACTAGCGGGAACAGATACGCAGTATTTT. It specifies CASSPRLAGTDTQYF. The chain employs TRBV2 and TRBJ2-3; 11 bases fit TRBD2. Trimming took 6 bases from V and 3 from J; bases not matched to a gene: 5. Germline assignment: CDR1 SNHLY and CDR2 FYNNEI. The CDR3 totals 15 residues.

This clonotype came up many times. This chain joins TRBV5-1 and TRBJ1-1, with a possible D match to TRBD1 (6 bases). Germline loops: CDR1 SGHRS, CDR2 YFSETQ. Trimming shortened V by 3 bases and J by 4 bases, and 19 bases separated the two germline ends. CDR3 length: 16 amino acids. The CDR3 DNA reads as TGCGCCAGCAGCTATGCTAACAGGGCTGCCGGCACTGAAGCTTTCTTT. Its translation is CASSYANRAAGTEAFF.

The rearrangement joins TRBV6-2 or TRBV6-3 to TRBJ2-7; 10 bases are shared with TRBD2. This CDR3 is 17 amino acids long. The V gene end was trimmed by 0 bases and the J gene end by 4 bases; junction bases not matched to a gene: 9. The germline CDR1 and CDR2 sequences are MNHEY and SVGEGT. The CDR3 here is CASSYSSASGSRYEQYF. CDR3 coding DNA: TGTGCCAGCAGTTACTCGTCGGCTAGCGGGAGTAGATACGAGCAGTACTTC.

Worth noting for this clonotype: Since a much larger clone is just one base distant, this may be a read error. The chain has TRBV27 and TRBJ2-1; TRBD2 matches 7 bases. CDR1 and CDR2 (germline): MNHEY, SMNVEV (reference sequence). V shed 9 bases and J 7 bases; nucleotides not matched to a gene: 15. This CDR3 region has 15 residues. CDR3 loop: CARAHKWEGRNEQFF. CDR3 coding DNA: TGTGCCAGGGCCCACAAGTGGGAGGGCCGAAATGAGCAGTTCTTC.

This clonotype was seen a handful of times. The J gene is TRBJ2-7, the V gene TRBV5-1, with unresolved D. The V and J ends lost 2 bases and 0 bases respectively, with 9 bases between them. CDR3 length: 14 residues. From germline, CDR1 is SGHRS and CDR2 YFSETQ. The CDR3 loop is CASSFDRLSYEQYF. CDR3 DNA sequence: TGCGCCAGCAGCTTCGATCGTCTCTCCTACGAGCAGTACTTC.

This chain's CDR3 is CASSSRGVSYEQYF. The DNA for the CDR3 is TGTGCCAGCAGCTCCAGGGGGGTATCCTACGAGCAGTACTTC. V usage is TRBV5-6 and J usage is TRBJ2-7; D is possibly TRBD1 (7 bases). The germline V and J ends were trimmed by 3 bases and 1 base, with 11 bases remaining between them. CDR1 SGHDT and CDR2 YYEEEE come from the germline V gene. This CDR3 is built from 14 residues.

This clonotype was counted at least ten times. This sequence joins TRBV20-1 and TRBJ2-1, with 9 bases lining up with TRBD2. Per the germline V gene, CDR1 is DFQATT and CDR2 is SNEGSKA (reference sequence). The CDR3 contains 14 residues. The V and J ends lost 6 bases and 8 bases, in that order; junction bases with no gene match: 11. In nucleotides, the CDR3 is TGCAGTGCCGACCGGGGCGGGGGGGACCATGAGCAGTTCTTC. This codes for CSADRGGGDHEQFF.

This clonotype was seen at least ten times. CDR3 nucleotides: TGCGCCAGCAGCTTGTACGGACAGACGACTGAAGCTTTCTTT. It is translated as CASSLYGQTTEAFF. The rearrangement uses TRBV5-1 and TRBJ1-1, with D perhaps matching TRBD1 (6 bases). CDR1 is SGHRS and CDR2 is YFSETQ in the germline V gene. The ends were cut back, 1 base at V and 5 bases at J, with 12 bases in the middle. The CDR3 has 14 amino acids. Full variable domain (rest looked up from reference TRBV5-1 and TRBJ1-1): KAGVTQTPRYLIKTRGQQVTLSCSPISGHRSVSWYQQTPGQGLQFLFEYFSETQRNKGNFPGRFSGRQFSNSRSEMNVSTLELGDSALYLCASSLYGQTTEAFFGQGTRLTVV.

The chain carries TRBV19 and TRBJ2-5, with a weak D call TRBD1 (5 bases). This CDR3 contains 13 residues. Germline loops: CDR1 LNHDA, CDR2 SQIVND (reference sequence). V gave up 7 bases and J gave up 5 bases, with 14 bases separating them. CDR3 protein: CASKGQGGETQYF. The CDR3 coding sequence is TGTGCCAGTAAGGGTCAGGGTGGCGAGACCCAGTACTTC.

This clonotype was recorded many times. The chain is built from TRBV6-2 or TRBV6-3 and TRBJ1-5, with D perhaps matching TRBD1 (5 bases). V lost 4 bases and J 7 bases, leaving 17 bases between the germline ends. The CDR3 totals 15 residues. Germline loops: CDR1 MNHEY, CDR2 SVGEGT. The CDR3 protein is CASSFPGQSTQPQHF. The DNA of the CDR3 is TGTGCCAGCAGTTTTCCCGGACAATCGACGCAGCCCCAGCATTTT.

Ten or more counts support this clonotype. V is TRBV7-9 and J is TRBJ2-3; D may be TRBD1 (6 bases). CDR1 SEHNR and CDR2 FQNEAQ come from the germline V gene (reference sequence). Trimming left V 1 base short and J 1 base short, with 18 bases between. CDR3 length: 18 residues. CDR3 in amino acids: CASSLDRPRDTRTDTQYF. CDR3 DNA: TGTGCCAGCAGCTTAGACCGACCCAGGGACACCCGCACAGATACGCAGTATTTT.

The V and J genes are TRBV6-1 and TRBJ1-1, with D possibly TRBD1 on 5 matching bases. The CDR3 runs to 16 residues. Germline CDR1 reads MNHNS; CDR2 reads SASEGT. V was trimmed by 5 bases and J by 3 bases, leaving 19 bases between them. CDR3 nucleotides: TGTGCCAGCAGTCACACCTCGGGGCGCTCGGACACTGAAGCTTTCTTT. It yields the protein CASSHTSGRSDTEAFF.

The rearrangement links TRBV19 to TRBJ2-7; tentatively, D is TRBD1 (6 bases). V was trimmed by 2 bases and J by 5 bases, leaving 7 bases between them. This CDR3 is built from 12 residues. The V gene's germline CDR1 is LNHDA and CDR2 SQIVND (reference sequence). The CDR3 reads CASSISGDEQYF. As DNA, the CDR3 is TGTGCCAGTAGTATATCAGGGGACGAGCAGTACTTC.

The table lists this clonotype with a few counts. V gene TRBV4-2 combines with J gene TRBJ1-2; unclear D gene. The CDR3 has 15 residues. Germline assignment: CDR1 LGHNA and CDR2 YNFKEQ. Trimming left V 2 bases short and J 4 bases short, with 14 bases between. The CDR3 here is CASSQYERFVYGYTF. In nucleotides, the CDR3 is TGTGCCAGCAGCCAATACGAAAGGTTTGTCTATGGCTACACCTTC.

This clonotype has only a few counts. The V and J genes are TRBV29-1 and TRBJ2-3, with TRBD2 identical over 7 bases. Looked up from germline, CDR1 is SQVTM and CDR2 is ANQGSEA. The CDR3 runs 14 residues. V lost 4 bases and J lost 3; bases outside the gene matches: 7. The chain's CDR3 is CSVGGEGLTDTQYF. In DNA form, the CDR3 reads TGCAGCGTTGGAGGGGAGGGCCTTACAGATACGCAGTATTTT.

As to this clonotype: A clone one base away is much larger, so this may be a read error. The V and J genes are TRBV7-9 and TRBJ1-6; no reliable D call. This CDR3 comprises 13 residues. V was shortened by 6 bases and J by 5 bases, with 8 bases between the two germline ends. The germline V gene has CDR1 SEHNR and CDR2 FQNEAQ (reference sequence). Here the CDR3 reads CASRGPNNSPLHF. The CDR3 nucleotides are TGTGCCAGCAGAGGGCCTAATAATTCACCCCTCCACTTT. Full variable domain (missing parts from reference TRBV7-9 and TRBJ1-6): DTGVSQNPRHKITKRGQNVTFRCDPISEHNRLYWYRQTLGQGPEFLTYFQNEAQLEKSRLLSDRFSAERPKGSFSTLEIQRTEQGDSAMYLCASRGPNNSPLHFGNGTRLTVT.

This clonotype was counted only a few times. This is likely a read error, given that the CDR3 carries no conserved phenylalanine or tryptophan at its end. This sequence joins TRBV2 and TRBJ2-4, with 9 bases fitting TRBD1. The germline V gene has CDR1 SNHLY and CDR2 FYNNEI. The V segment lost 6 bases and the J segment 0 bases; nucleotides outside the gene matches: 9. CDR3 size: 17 residues. CDR3: CASSGQGRVLAKNIQYL. DNA of the CDR3: TGTGCCAGCAGCGGACAGGGGAGGGTTCTAGCCAAAAACATTCAGTACCTC.

This clonotype came up many times. This chain uses TRBV7-3 with TRBJ2-5; 8 bases map to TRBD1. The CDR3 totals 13 residues. Trimming cost V 5 bases and J 5 bases; bases outside gene matches: 4. Germline CDR1 and CDR2: SGHTA and FQGTGA. CDR3 loop: CASSLTGGETQYF. CDR3 nucleotide sequence: TGTGCCAGCAGCCTCACAGGGGGTGAGACCCAGTACTTC.

The table lists this clonotype with many counts. This may be a read error: a much more frequent sequence differs by one nucleotide. The chain recombines TRBV6-1 with TRBJ1-5; D unclear. The CDR3 has 13 residues. V was pared by 7 bases and J by 4 bases, with 11 bases between. The germline V gene has CDR1 MNHNS and CDR2 SASEGT. The CDR3 loop is CASTQGRNQPQHF. CDR3 in DNA: TGTGCCAGCACCCAAGGACGGAATCAGCCCCAGCATTTT.

The chain joins TRBV19 to TRBJ1-1; 9 nucleotides agree with TRBD1. This CDR3 is built from 14 residues. The germline CDR1 and CDR2 sequences are LNHDA and SQIVND (reference sequence). Losses at the gene ends were 8 bases for V and 0 bases for J; bases not matched to a gene: 4. The CDR3 DNA follows: TGTGCCAGTCGGGACAGGGCTATGAACACTGAAGCTTTCTTT. This translates into CASRDRAMNTEAFF. The full variable domain, its missing parts supplied by reference TRBV19 and TRBJ1-1, is DGGITQSPKYLFRKEGQNVTLSCEQNLNHDAMYWYRQDPGQGLRLIYYSQIVNDFQKGDIAEGYSVSREKKESFPLTVTSAQKNPTAFYLCASRDRAMNTEAFFGQGTRLTVV.

This sequence joins TRBV7-2 and TRBJ2-4; TRBD2 matches 8 bases. Germline V gives CDR1 SGHTA, CDR2 FQGNSA. The CDR3 sequence is 16 residues long. J lost 11 bases, V lost 4 bases, and 16 bases had no gene match. This CDR3 reads CASSSQRAGGSPLQYF. DNA of the CDR3: TGTGCCAGCAGCTCGCAACGCGCGGGGGGCTCCCCGCTTCAGTACTTC.

This chain links TRBV20-1 with TRBJ1-2; 10 bases are a match to TRBD1. This CDR3 contains 16 residues. Unmatched junction bases numbered 8, after V lost 0 bases and J lost 4 bases. Germline CDR1 is DFQATT and CDR2 is SNEGSKA (reference sequence). The CDR3 DNA is TGCAGTGCTAGAGATTTTGACAGGGGGCGAGCCTATGGCTACACCTTC. It encodes CSARDFDRGRAYGYTF.

As to this clonotype: Compared with germline, one end of the junction differs, possibly owing to a read error. The chain has TRBV7-7 and TRBJ2-1; 16 positions match TRBD2. Germline V CDR1 and CDR2: SSHAT, FNYEAQ (reference sequence). CDR3 length: 21 residues. DNA of the CDR3: TGTGCTAGCAGCTTAGAAGTACCGGGACTAGCGGGAGGGCCGGTGTACAATGAGCAGTTCTTC. Translation: CASSLEVPGLAGGPVYNEQFF.

The V call is TRBV6-4, the J call TRBJ2-3, with a weak D call TRBD2 (5 bases). This CDR3 comprises 15 residues. Per germline, CDR1 MRHNA and CDR2 SNTAGT. The ends were cut back, 6 bases at V and 0 bases at J, with 13 bases in the middle. The CDR3 DNA follows: TGTGCCAGCAGCTCCCGGACTGGAAGCACAGATACGCAGTATTTT. It yields the protein CASSSRTGSTDTQYF.

This clonotype was counted many times. The rearrangement uses TRBV2 and TRBJ1-5; no firm D call. Between the trimmed V and J ends, which lost 6 bases and 5 bases, there was a span of 17 bases. The CDR3 extends over 15 amino acids. Germline CDR1 SNHLY, CDR2 FYNNEI. The CDR3 here is CASRTQGGVHQPQHF. Here the CDR3 DNA reads TGTGCCAGCAGGACCCAAGGCGGGGTCCATCAGCCCCAGCATTTT.

In its sample, this clonotype was seen many times. The V and J genes are TRBV27 and TRBJ1-1; D gene uncertain. This CDR3 is built from 18 residues. V gave up 7 bases and J gave up 4 bases, with 28 bases separating them. Germline V lookup: CDR1 MNHEY, CDR2 SMNVEV (reference sequence). In DNA form, the CDR3 reads TGTGCCAGCACCTCAATTGTCAGGAGGAGCGGAAGAGTCACTGAAGCTTTCTTT. This codes for CASTSIVRRSGRVTEAFF.

The CDR3 spells CSASKGTDSNQPQHF. The CDR3 coding sequence is TGCAGTGCTAGCAAGGGGACGGATAGCAATCAGCCCCAGCATTTT. This chain joins TRBV20-1 and TRBJ1-5; weak D call: TRBD1 (5 bases). Trimming left V 3 bases short and J 0 bases short, with 12 bases between. The CDR3 totals 15 residues. Germline loops: CDR1 DFQATT, CDR2 SNEGSKA (reference sequence).